A selection of T cell receptor beta chains follows, all from one sample in a study of control samples from healthy donors and cancer patients. Sequencing was performed with immunoSEQ multiplex PCR; in TCRdb, only in-frame clones are kept and a portion is missing. Among about 40,000 clones listed, roughly nine tenths were seen once. The sample taken for sequencing was blood. The receptors originated from a woman aged 45-65 years in good health. Both conserved end residues are part of each CDR3. The D gene is left open where the match is weak. Clone size, where shown, is once, few, many, or a class for clones that have expanded.

len	d_gene	v_gene	j_gene	abundance	CDR3nt	CDR3aa
16	NA	TRBV20-1	TRBJ1-6	NA	TGCAGTGCTAGTGACCCTTTTCCCTTTTATAATTCACCCCTCCACTTT	CSASDPFPFYNSPLHF
15	NA	TRBV28	TRBJ2-2	NA	TGTGCCAGCACCGCCGGGGGCAATGGAGGCGGGGAGCTGTTTTTT	CASTAGGNGGGELFF
14	NA	TRBV9	TRBJ1-1	NA	TGTGCCAGCAGCGTAGCTACAGCCAACACTGAAGCTTTCTTT	CASSVATANTEAFF
14	TRBD1	TRBV19	TRBJ2-3	NA	TGTGCCAGTAGTGTGACAGGGAGAGTAGATACGCAGTATTTT	CASSVTGRVDTQYF
16	TRBD2	TRBV6-6	TRBJ2-7	NA	TGTGCCAGCAGCCCGGGACTAGCGGGGTTCTCCTACGAGCAGTACTTC	CASSPGLAGFSYEQYF
14	NA	TRBV9	TRBJ1-1	NA	TGTGCCAGCAGCGCGGGACACCCAAACACTGAAGCTTTCTTT	CASSAGHPNTEAFF
14	NA	TRBV5-4	TRBJ2-6	NA	TGTGCCAGCAGCTTTCGCTCTGGGGCCAACGTCCTGACTTTC	CASSFRSGANVLTF
14	NA	TRBV3-1/TRBV3-2	TRBJ2-1	NA	TGTGCCAGCACCTTCGGCGGGATGGGGAATGAGCAGTTCTTC	CASTFGGMGNEQFF
15	NA	TRBV6-5	TRBJ1-5	NA	TGTGCCAGCAGTTACCCACAGGGTCGCAATCAGCCCCAGCATTTT	CASSYPQGRNQPQHF
14	NA	TRBV27	TRBJ1-6	NA	TGTGCCAGCAGCCCCGAGGGTTATAATTCACCCCTCCACTTT	CASSPEGYNSPLHF
14	TRBD1	TRBV6-2/TRBV6-3	TRBJ1-2	NA	TGTGCCAGCAGCCAACCGGGACAGTCCTATGGCTACACCTTC	CASSQPGQSYGYTF
13	NA	TRBV28	TRBJ1-3	NA	TGTGCCAGCAGTTTACTTCAGGGAAACACCATATATTTT	CASSLLQGNTIYF
18	TRBD2	TRBV24-1	TRBJ2-5	NA	TGTGCCACCAGTGATCAAGCGGGGGGGCTTGGCAGACAAGAGACCCAGTACTTC	CATSDQAGGLGRQETQYF
15	NA	TRBV5-1	TRBJ1-4	NA	TGCGCCAGCAGCTTGACGGCAACAACTAATGAAAAACTGTTTTTT	CASSLTATTNEKLFF
12	NA	TRBV30	TRBJ1-6	NA	TGTGCCTGGAGCCACAGGAATTCACCCCTCCACTTT	CAWSHRNSPLHF
15	TRBD1	TRBV28	TRBJ1-2	NA	TGTGCCAGCAGTTTTGGGCAGGGACAGCTTGGGGGCTACACCTTC	CASSFGQGQLGGYTF
18	NA	TRBV21-1	TRBJ1-5	NA	TGTGCCAGCAGCAAAGCCCAGGGGTCGCTTGGGGGCAATCAGCCCCAGCATTTT	CASSKAQGSLGGNQPQHF
15	NA	TRBV29-1	TRBJ1-2	NA	TGCAGCGTTGACAGATCAGGATCAGCTAACTATGGCTACACCTTC	CSVDRSGSANYGYTF
16	TRBD1	TRBV19	TRBJ1-1	NA	TGTGCCAGTAGTATGGGCAAGGGACAGGGCCTAATTGAAGCTTTCTTT	CASSMGKGQGLIEAFF
16	TRBD1	TRBV7-9	TRBJ1-2	few	TGTGCCAGCAGCTTAGGTCCAGGGGGGATTAACTATGGCTACACCTTC	CASSLGPGGINYGYTF
15	NA	TRBV4-3	TRBJ1-4	NA	TGCGCCAGCAGCCAAGGGGAGGGGGTTATTGAAAAACTGTTTTTT	CASSQGEGVIEKLFF
13	NA	TRBV6-6	TRBJ1-2	NA	TGTGCCAGCTTCGGGGGGGACACCTATGGCTACACCTTC	CASFGGDTYGYTF
14	NA	TRBV9	TRBJ1-4	few	TGTGCCAGCAGCGTAGCCGGGGACGGTGAAAAACTGTTTTTT	CASSVAGDGEKLFF
16	NA	TRBV5-4	TRBJ1-1	NA	TGTGCCAGCAGCTTGGGCGGCACTTTCATGAACACTGAAGCTTTCTTT	CASSLGGTFMNTEAFF
14	NA	TRBV7-9	TRBJ1-4	NA	TGTGCCAGCAGCTTAGATGGGCAGGGGGAAAAACTGTTTTTT	CASSLDGQGEKLFF
15	NA	TRBV24-1	TRBJ1-5	NA	TGTGCCACCAGTGACGCGAGCGGGTCGAATCAGCCCCAGCATTTT	CATSDASGSNQPQHF
13	NA	TRBV20-1	TRBJ2-2	NA	TGCAGTGCTAGTCCGGGGTACACCGGGGAGCTGTTTTTT	CSASPGYTGELFF
19	NA	TRBV27	TRBJ2-1	NA	TGTGCCAGCGGTAGGACAGGGAGGTGGGGGAGGGGTACGGACAATGAGCAGTTCTTC	CASGRTGRWGRGTDNEQFF
15	NA	TRBV7-2	TRBJ1-2	NA	TGTGCCAGCAGCAAGCGTAGACAGAGCGACTATGGCTACACCTTC	CASSKRRQSDYGYTF
14	NA	TRBV20-1	TRBJ1-2	NA	TGCTGTGCTAGTGGGGGGCCGGGGGGCGTTGGCTACACCTTC	CCASGGPGGVGYTF
14	TRBD1	TRBV9	TRBJ2-7	NA	TGTGCCAGCAGCGTCGGGACAGGGTACCACGAGCAGTACTTC	CASSVGTGYHEQYF